The next 20 T cell receptor beta chains were all read from a single sample in a study of T cell responses to AZD1222 COVID-19 vaccine. The table came from immunoSEQ multiplex PCR; TCRdb's copy has only in-frame clones and leaves some out. The sample includes more than 95,000 clones, around 88% seen only once; the top ten take approximately 12%. The material sequenced was peripheral blood, taken on day 0 of MenACWY control vaccination. Receptor source: an adult in good health.

The rearrangement joins TRBV7-3 to TRBJ2-5; 10 positions match TRBD2. Germline CDR1 SGHTA, CDR2 FQGTGA. Germline trimming cut 7 bases from V and 4 bases from J; bases unmatched to any gene: 6. CDR3 length: 14 residues. The CDR3 here is CASNSGRAGETQYF. The DNA of the CDR3 is TGTGCCAGCAACAGCGGGAGGGCCGGAGAGACCCAGTACTTC.

This chain uses TRBV6-5 with TRBJ2-4, with TRBD1 identical over 11 bases. Germline assignment: CDR1 MNHEY and CDR2 SVGAGI. Trimming cost V 3 bases and J 9 bases; bases outside gene matches: 7. CDR3 length: 15 residues. In nucleotides, the CDR3 is TGTGCCAGCAGTTATAGTGGGACAGGGGGAAGCATTCAGTACTTC. It translates to CASSYSGTGGSIQYF.

The chain is built from TRBV30 and TRBJ1-1; tentative D call: TRBD1 (5 bases). This CDR3 is 11 amino acids long. The V end was cut by 3 bases, the J end by 8 bases, with 10 bases between. Germline CDR1 is GTSNPN and CDR2 is SVGIG (reference sequence). The chain's CDR3 is CAWSTGTEAFF. In DNA, the CDR3 is TGTGCCTGGAGCACCGGGACCGAAGCTTTCTTT. The whole variable domain, remainder taken from reference TRBV30 and TRBJ1-1, is SQTIHQWPATLVQPVGSPLSLECTVEGTSNPNLYWYRQAAGRGLQLLFYSVGIGQISSEVPQNLSASRPQDRQFILSSKKLLLSDSGFYLCAWSTGTEAFFGQGTRLTVV.

V is TRBV5-1 and J is TRBJ2-3, with TRBD2 as a possible D gene (5 bases). The germline V gene encodes CDR1 SGHRS and CDR2 YFSETQ. This CDR3 has 14 amino acids. Trimming removed 5 bases from V and 1 base from J, with 11 bases in between. CDR3 DNA sequence: TGCGCCAGCAGTGGGCTAGCAGGCACAGATACGCAGTATTTT. The encoded protein is CASSGLAGTDTQYF.

J is TRBJ1-4 and V is TRBV7-2; D is perhaps TRBD1 (5 bases). Between the trimmed V and J ends, which lost 1 base and 5 bases, there was a span of 14 bases. CDR1 and CDR2 (germline): SGHTA, FQGNSA. This CDR3 spans 16 amino acids. The CDR3 loop is CASSLDGAVKNEKLFF. The CDR3, as DNA: TGTGCCAGCAGCTTAGATGGGGCGGTAAAAAATGAAAAACTGTTTTTT.

This chain joins TRBV12-1 and TRBJ2-3; the D call of TRBD2 is as the table states it, not checked on the DNA. TRBV12-1 is deemed a pseudogene. The CDR3 runs 16 residues. The CDR3 region is CASSIAGGWSTDTQYF. In DNA form, the CDR3 reads TGTGCCAGCAGCATAGCGGGAGGCTGGAGTACAGATACGCAGTATTTT.

J is TRBJ2-5 and V is TRBV3-1 (or the pseudogene TRBV3-2); D possibly corresponds to TRBD1 (6 bases). The germline V gene encodes CDR1 LGHDT and CDR2 YNNKEL (reference sequence). The length of the CDR3 is 14 residues. The V end lost 2 bases, the J end lost 4 bases, and 11 bases lay between the germline ends. The CDR3 region is CASSQNPGAETQYF. CDR3 nucleotide sequence: TGTGCCAGCAGCCAAAACCCAGGGGCAGAGACCCAGTACTTC.

V usage is TRBV19 and J usage is TRBJ1-1; D not certain. V dropped 7 bases and J dropped 1 base, with 10 bases sitting between them. The germline gives CDR1 LNHDA, CDR2 SQIVND (reference sequence). This CDR3 is 13 amino acids long. The CDR3 DNA reads TGTGCCAGTAAACTTGCCGGGAACACTGAAGCTTTCTTT. It codes for CASKLAGNTEAFF.

The chain recombines TRBV5-4 with TRBJ1-6; 10 bases agree with TRBD1. The V segment lost 3 bases and the J segment 8 bases; nucleotides outside the gene matches: 14. This CDR3 has 18 amino acids. CDR1 and CDR2 from the germline V gene are SGHNT and YYREEE (reference sequence). In nucleotides, the CDR3 is TGTGCCAGCAGCTCCGTCGAGAGGACAGGGGGGTCGGATTCACCCCTCCACTTT. Protein product: CASSSVERTGGSDSPLHF.

This chain links TRBV7-9 with TRBJ2-2; TRBD1 matches 7 bases. After removal of 4 bases from V and 1 base from J, the junction contained 6 bases not matched to a gene. Looked up from germline, CDR1 is SEHNR and CDR2 is FQNEAQ (reference sequence). CDR3 length: 16 residues. The CDR3 DNA reads TGTGCCAGCAGCTCCTACCGGGACAGGAACACCGGGGAGCTGTTTTTT. As protein: CASSSYRDRNTGELFF.

The chain employs TRBV7-3 and TRBJ2-1, with TRBD2 matching 8 bases. Germline lookup yields CDR1 SGHTA and CDR2 FQGTGA. The CDR3 covers 15 residues. The V gene end was trimmed by 5 bases and the J gene end by 6 bases; junction bases not matched to a gene: 9. The CDR3 DNA follows: TGTGCCAGCAGCCCCCGGGAGGGCCGGATCAATGAGCAGTTCTTC. Protein sequence: CASSPREGRINEQFF.

Judged by abundance, this clone is medium-sized (0.01 to 0.1%). CDR3 protein: CASSPPGSYEQYF. CDR3 nucleotide sequence: TGTGCCAGCAGCCCCCCGGGCTCCTACGAGCAGTACTTC. The V and J genes are TRBV7-9 and TRBJ2-7; D remains unclear. CDR1 is SEHNR, CDR2 FQNEAQ, per germline (reference sequence). The CDR3 extends over 13 amino acids. V was clipped by 5 bases and J by 0 bases, with 8 bases between them.

The chain combines TRBV11-3 with TRBJ2-7; D possibly corresponds to TRBD2 (6 bases). Looked up from germline, CDR1 is SGHNT and CDR2 is YENEEA. The CDR3 is 14 amino acids. Trimming stripped 7 bases from V and 3 bases from J, with 16 bases between. The CDR3 here is CASNSGGFNYEQYF. Written as DNA, the CDR3 is TGTGCCAGCAATTCTGGAGGGTTTAACTACGAGCAGTACTTC.

CDR3 sequence: CAWSVQGVESGGYTF. CDR3 nucleotides: TGTGCCTGGAGTGTACAGGGGGTTGAATCGGGTGGCTACACCTTC. The chain links TRBV30 to TRBJ1-2, with 8 nucleotides matching TRBD1. Germline V gene sequence: CDR1 GTSNPN, CDR2 SVGIG (reference sequence). The CDR3 length is 15 residues. The V segment lost 0 bases and the J segment 7 bases; nucleotides outside the gene matches: 10.

The chain employs TRBV19 and TRBJ1-1, with D perhaps TRBD1 (5 bases). The CDR3 runs 14 residues. The V end lost 5 bases, the J end lost 2 bases, and 12 bases lay between the germline ends. Germline V lookup: CDR1 LNHDA, CDR2 SQIVND (reference sequence). The CDR3 is CASSHGTVNTEAFF. The CDR3 DNA is TGTGCCAGTAGTCATGGGACCGTAAACACTGAAGCTTTCTTT.

V usage is TRBV6-2 or TRBV6-3 and J usage is TRBJ2-1; TRBD1 matches at 8 bases. CDR1 is MNHEY and CDR2 is SVGEGT in the germline V gene. The CDR3 covers 15 residues. The V gene end was trimmed by 2 bases and the J gene end by 2 bases; junction bases not matched to a gene: 2. The CDR3 region is CASSYGQGPYNEQFF. In DNA form, the CDR3 reads TGTGCCAGCAGTTACGGACAGGGCCCCTACAATGAGCAGTTCTTC.

This chain connects TRBV9 to TRBJ1-1, with D unresolved. The CDR3 has 13 residues. Trimming stripped 0 bases from V and 7 bases from J, with 10 bases between. The V gene's germline CDR1 is SGDLS and CDR2 YYNGEE. The CDR3 region is CASSVVTSIEAFF. DNA of the CDR3: TGTGCCAGCAGCGTAGTCACGTCAATTGAAGCTTTCTTT.

The gene calls are TRBV10-3 and TRBJ2-2; D gene ambiguous. The germline gives CDR1 ENHRY, CDR2 SYGVKD. Trimming took off 4 bases at V and 3 bases at J, with 12 bases between the two ends. This CDR3 contains 15 residues. The chain's CDR3 is CAISVGGLDTGELFF. DNA for the CDR3: TGTGCCATCAGTGTCGGCGGCCTCGACACCGGGGAGCTGTTTTTT.

The table lists this clone with many counts. V is TRBV3-1 (or the pseudogene TRBV3-2) and J is TRBJ2-7, with 14 bases lining up with TRBD2. V trimming: 5 bases; J trimming: 4 bases; junction bases outside the gene matches: 4. Germline V gene data show CDR1 as LGHDT and CDR2 as YNNKEL (reference sequence). The CDR3 sequence is 15 residues long. CDR3 bases: TGTGCCAGCAGCGAAGGACTAGCGGGAGGTTACGAGCAGTACTTC. Protein product: CASSEGLAGGYEQYF.

This chain links TRBV6-2 or TRBV6-3 with TRBJ1-5, with D possibly being TRBD1 (6 bases). Per germline, CDR1 MNHEY and CDR2 SVGEGT. The CDR3 consists of 15 residues. V lost 2 bases and J lost 0, with 8 bases in between. The CDR3 reads CASSYRGYSNQPQHF. DNA of the CDR3: TGTGCCAGCAGTTACAGGGGGTATAGCAATCAGCCCCAGCATTTT.